A selection of T cell receptor beta chains follows, all from one sample in a study of T cell responses to AZD1222 COVID-19 vaccine. Data came from immunoSEQ multiplex PCR; TCRdb stores just in-frame clones and leaves some out. Of more than 150,000 clones in the sample, about nine tenths are singletons; the top ten hold under 7.5%. This material consisted of peripheral blood, taken on day 0 of AZD1222 vaccination. The receptors stem from an adult in good health. The CDR3 runs from the conserved cysteine through the conserved F or W. D genes are given only for firm matches. Not every row has a clone size; where given, it reads once, few, many or a size class.

j_call | d_call | clone_size | v_call | cdr3_aa | cdr3_nt
TRBJ1-5 | - | - | TRBV30 | CAWSRLGGNNQPQHF | TGTGCCTGGAGTCGTCTCGGGGGTAACAATCAGCCCCAGCATTTT
TRBJ1-2 | - | - | TRBV19 | CASSMIGQGSYGYTF | TGTGCCAGTAGTATGATTGGGCAGGGGTCCTATGGCTACACCTTC
TRBJ2-1 | TRBD1 | once | TRBV7-2 | CASSLSRQGNNEQFF | TGTGCCAGCAGCTTATCACGACAGGGTAACAATGAGCAGTTCTTC
TRBJ2-7 | - | - | TRBV6-1 | CASSEGDSYEQYF | TGTGCCAGCAGTGAAGGGGACTCCTACGAGCAGTACTTC
TRBJ2-7 | - | once | TRBV28 | CASSPGSSPYEQYF | TGTGCCAGCAGTCCCGGGTCTAGCCCCTACGAGCAGTACTTC
TRBJ1-4 | - | - | TRBV30 | CAWGGFEKLFF | TGTGCCTGGGGAGGGTTTGAAAAACTGTTTTTT
TRBJ1-6 | - | - | TRBV14 | CASSQGDTSNSPLHF | TGTGCCAGCAGCCAAGGGGACACAAGCAATTCACCCCTCCACTTT
TRBJ2-5 | TRBD2 | - | TRBV5-1 | CASSLDSGGKETQYF | TGCGCCAGCAGCTTGGATAGCGGGGGGAAAGAGACCCAGTACTTC
TRBJ2-1 | TRBD2 | - | TRBV19 | CASSIASAGGNNEQFF | TGTGCCAGTAGTATAGCATCAGCGGGAGGGAATAATGAGCAGTTCTTC
TRBJ2-7 | TRBD2 | - | TRBV4-3 | CASSQEALAGAYEQYF | TGCGCCAGCAGCCAAGAAGCACTAGCGGGAGCCTACGAGCAGTACTTC
TRBJ2-7 | - | - | TRBV10-1 | CASSESGTYEQYF | TGCGCCAGCAGTGAGTCAGGGACCTACGAGCAGTACTTC
TRBJ2-1 | - | - | TRBV7-8 | CASSLPFRDIYNEQFF | TGTGCCAGCAGCTTACCGTTCCGGGACATCTACAATGAGCAGTTCTTC
TRBJ1-3 | - | - | TRBV6-5 | CASSSGQAGNTIYF | TGTGCCAGCAGTTCGGGTCAGGCTGGAAACACCATATATTTT
TRBJ2-3 | TRBD1 | - | TRBV19 | CASSPPPTGTGPTDTQYF | TGTGCCAGTAGTCCTCCCCCAACCGGGACAGGTCCCACAGATACGCAGTATTTT
TRBJ2-7 | TRBD1 | - | TRBV12-3/TRBV12-4 | CATKGTGLSEQYF | TGTGCCACCAAAGGGACAGGTCTTTCCGAGCAGTACTTC
TRBJ1-5 | - | - | TRBV30 | CAWSVVPTSPQHF | TGTGCCTGGAGTGTAGTCCCTACTTCCCCCCAGCATTTT
TRBJ1-5 | - | once | TRBV28 | CASSLFGGFRQPQHF | TGTGCCAGCAGTTTATTTGGGGGGTTCAGGCAGCCCCAGCATTTT
TRBJ2-7 | - | - | TRBV11-1 | CASSLDRGTYEQYF | TGTGCCAGCAGCTTAGACCGGGGAACCTACGAGCAGTACTTC
TRBJ1-5 | - | - | TRBV6-2/TRBV6-3 | CASSWAIGNQPQHF | TGTGCCAGCAGTTGGGCGATCGGAAATCAGCCCCAGCATTTT
TRBJ2-1 | TRBD2 | - | TRBV19 | CASSPPQRGRWNEQFF | TGTGCCAGTAGTCCGCCCCAGCGGGGGCGATGGAATGAGCAGTTCTTC
TRBJ2-7 | - | - | TRBV18 | CASSPGESYEQYF | TGTGCCAGCTCACCGGGAGAGTCCTACGAGCAGTACTTC
TRBJ2-1 | TRBD2 | - | TRBV10-1 | CASRPGGERRNEQFF | TGCGCCAGCAGACCCGGGGGGGAACGACGCAATGAGCAGTTCTTC
TRBJ2-7 | - | - | TRBV5-5 | CASSPGQGGYSYEQYF | TGTGCCAGCAGCCCCGGGCAGGGGGGATACTCCTACGAGCAGTACTTC
TRBJ1-2 | - | few | TRBV7-2 | CASSLALAGVGYTF | TGTGCCAGCAGCTTAGCGTTAGCAGGGGTAGGCTACACCTTC
TRBJ2-1 | - | once | TRBV10-3 | CAISVASRGYNEQFF | TGTGCCATCAGTGTAGCGTCCAGGGGATACAATGAGCAGTTCTTC
TRBJ2-7 | - | few | TRBV10-1 | CASSPTGGSTYEQYF | TGCGCCAGCAGTCCTACCGGAGGTTCCACCTACGAGCAGTACTTC
TRBJ1-2 | - | - | TRBV3-1/TRBV3-2 | CASSQVGTGRNYGYTF | TGTGCCAGCAGCCAGGTGGGAACAGGCAGGAACTATGGCTACACCTTC
TRBJ2-7 | - | once | TRBV6-5 | CASSYSYAYEQYF | TGTGCCAGCAGTTACTCGTACGCCTACGAGCAGTACTTC
TRBJ1-1 | - | once | TRBV30 | CAWRNSGGTTEAFF | TGTGCCTGGAGAAATTCGGGGGGTACCACTGAAGCTTTCTTT
TRBJ2-5 | - | - | TRBV11-2 | CASSIGPQETQYF | TGTGCCAGCAGTATCGGACCCCAGGAGACCCAGTACTTC
TRBJ2-1 | - | - | TRBV9 | CASSPTWNEQFF | TGTGCCAGCAGCCCTACATGGAATGAGCAGTTCTTC
TRBJ2-3 | - | - | TRBV3-1/TRBV3-2 | CASSQEGSRAINTDTQYF | TGTGCCAGCAGCCAAGAAGGTAGCCGCGCCATAAACACAGATACGCAGTATTTT
TRBJ1-3 | - | - | TRBV5-6 | CASSQGQYGNTIYF | TGTGCCAGCAGCCAAGGACAGTATGGAAACACCATATATTTT
TRBJ2-7 | TRBD1 | - | TRBV6-5 | CATKTGSSYEQYF | TGTGCCACCAAGACAGGGAGCTCCTACGAGCAGTACTTC
TRBJ2-3 | - | once | TRBV5-1 | CASSLDGTPRGTDTQYF | TGCGCCAGCAGCTTGGATGGGACACCCCGAGGCACAGATACGCAGTATTTT
TRBJ1-4 | - | - | TRBV7-2 | CASSLVGGKVREKLFF | TGTGCCAGCAGCTTAGTTGGGGGTAAAGTTCGTGAAAAACTGTTTTTT
TRBJ2-1 | TRBD1 | - | TRBV19 | CASSVSGTGAYNEQFF | TGTGCCAGTAGTGTGTCGGGGACAGGGGCCTACAATGAGCAGTTCTTC
TRBJ2-2 | - | once | TRBV3-1/TRBV3-2 | CASSQNEGAGELFF | TGTGCCAGCAGCCAAAACGAGGGGGCCGGGGAGCTGTTTTTT
TRBJ2-7 | - | - | TRBV7-6 | CASSLDGKVGAREQYF | TGTGCCAGCAGCTTAGATGGGAAGGTGGGAGCTCGCGAGCAGTACTTC
TRBJ2-7 | - | - | TRBV7-2 | CASSLTGDTYEQYF | TGTGCCAGCAGCTTAACGGGTGATACCTACGAGCAGTACTTC
TRBJ1-2 | - | - | TRBV20-1 | CSASTGLSYGYTF | TGCAGTGCTAGTACAGGGCTTAGCTATGGCTACACCTTC
TRBJ1-3 | - | - | TRBV28 | CASKYQGNTIYF | TGTGCCAGCAAATACCAAGGAAACACCATATATTTT
TRBJ1-3 | TRBD1 | few | TRBV7-2 | CASSLAPGQGARNTIYF | TGTGCCAGCAGCTTAGCTCCGGGACAGGGGGCGAGAAACACCATATATTTT
TRBJ1-5 | - | - | TRBV28 | CASSLERGTRYQPQHF | TGTGCCAGCAGTTTAGAGCGAGGGACAAGGTATCAGCCCCAGCATTTT
TRBJ1-5 | - | - | TRBV2 | CASRFDTNQPQHF | TGTGCCAGCAGATTTGACACAAATCAGCCCCAGCATTTT
TRBJ2-7 | - | many | TRBV5-6 | CASSGIGGHEQYF | TGTGCCAGCAGCGGGATAGGGGGACACGAGCAGTACTTC
TRBJ1-2 | - | - | TRBV5-5 | CASSIRGQLNYGYTF | TGTGCCAGCAGCATACGGGGGCAACTCAACTATGGCTACACCTTC
TRBJ2-7 | - | - | TRBV18 | CASSLAMDNEQYF | TGTGCCAGCTCACTAGCGATGGACAACGAGCAGTACTTC